This T cell receptor beta chain was sequenced for a study of CD8+ T cells in alopecia areata. Sequencing used cDNA as its template, made by extracting RNA and reverse transcribing it. Method: immunoSEQ multiplex PCR; TCRdb's copy keeps in-frame clones and lacks some. The repertoire consists of approximately 180,000 clones, with more than 55% occurring once and the leading ten covering 1.3%. Treatment indicated: oral pan-JAK inhibitor, 5-10 mg twice daily. Peripheral blood, together with lesional scalp punch biopsies, was collected from alopecia areata patients. Germline lookup yields CDR1 SGHTA and CDR2 FQGNSA. CDR3 size: 15 residues. V gave up 1 base and J gave up 5 bases, with 14 bases separating them. Study-level results: Under tofacitinib, numerous expanded lesional clonotypes remained detectable in scalp and blood.

To note about this clone: What it binds is unknown.

Sequencing was performed on CD4+ T cells sorted from blood, taken around week 49, from a patient treated with tofacitinib. V and J are TRBV7-2 and TRBJ2-5, with D perhaps TRBD2 (5 bases). This sequence was found in a human donor with alopecia areata. CDR3 bases: TGTGCCAGCAGCTTAGGAGGGTCCCGCCGGGAGACCCAGTACTTC. Its translation is CASSLGGSRRETQYF.